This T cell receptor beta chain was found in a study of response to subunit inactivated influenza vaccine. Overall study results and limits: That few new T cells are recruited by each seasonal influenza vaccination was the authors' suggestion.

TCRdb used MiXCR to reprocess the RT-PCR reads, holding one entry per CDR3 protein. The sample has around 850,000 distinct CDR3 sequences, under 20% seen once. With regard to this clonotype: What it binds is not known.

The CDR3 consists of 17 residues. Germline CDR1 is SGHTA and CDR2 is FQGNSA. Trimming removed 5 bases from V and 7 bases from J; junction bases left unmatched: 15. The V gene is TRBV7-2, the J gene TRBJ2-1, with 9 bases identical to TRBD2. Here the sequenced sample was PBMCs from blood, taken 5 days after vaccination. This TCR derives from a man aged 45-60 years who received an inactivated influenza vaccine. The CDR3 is CASSPRGGGGALNEQFF. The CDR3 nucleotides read TGTGCCAGCAGCCCCCGTGGGGGCGGGGGGGCCCTGAATGAGCAGTTCTTC.